Below, one T cell receptor (beta chain) is given with its context. The CDR3 spans 15 residues. The V and J ends lost 3 bases and 1 base, in that order; junction bases with no gene match: 3. CDR1 is SGHRS and CDR2 is YFSETQ in the germline V gene. This specimen comes from a study of blood T cell repertoires in COVID-19. In the authors' workflow: Estimation of nucleated cell counts relied on the amplification of reference gene primers. Produced via immunoSEQ multiplex PCR; TCRdb's table is partial and in-frame only. V, J and clone size reflect that table, while D and trimming were determined from the DNA. Of about 190,000 clones listed, 70% to 90% are singletons.

V and J are TRBV5-1 and TRBJ2-1; 8 bases agree with TRBD2. Sequencing was performed on peripheral blood. The receptor's source is a man in his thirties or forties with acute or convalescent COVID-19. For the CDR3, the DNA is TGCGCCAGCAGCTCAGTAGCGGGGTCCTACAATGAGCAGTTCTTC. Its protein is CASSSVAGSYNEQFF. The full variable domain, in which reference TRBV5-1 and TRBJ2-1 provide the parts outside the CDR3, is KAGVTQTPRYLIKTRGQQVTLSCSPISGHRSVSWYQQTPGQGLQFLFEYFSETQRNKGNFPGRFSGRQFSNSRSEMNVSTLELGDSALYLCASSSVAGSYNEQFFGPGTRLTVL.